This T cell receptor (beta chain) was profiled in a study of blood T cell repertoires in COVID-19. Study-wide background: Both acute and convalescent COVID-19 samples were obtained from the United States, Italy and Spain. From T cells, B-cell-depleted T cells, or PBMCs came the material, which was cDNA or gDNA.

CDR1 is SGHTA, CDR2 FQGNSA, per germline. J lost 4 bases, V lost 4 bases, and 9 bases had no gene match. The length of the CDR3 is 16 residues. Libraries were prepared by immunoSEQ multiplex PCR; TCRdb keeps only in-frame clonotypes and omits some of them. The profile shows 200,000 to 300,000 clones, almost 85% of them singletons. Specimen: peripheral blood. This sequence was found in a woman aged 80 or over with acute or convalescent COVID-19. The chain recombines TRBV7-2 with TRBJ2-1; 8 bases align to TRBD2. For the CDR3, the DNA is TGTGCCAGCAGCTCAGTTGGAGCGGGAGTTTACAATGAGCAGTTCTTC. It codes for CASSSVGAGVYNEQFF.